Below are 10 T cell receptor beta chains sequenced from a single sample in a study of blood T cells in healthy people across ages. The authors ran a second PCR of about 7 to 11 cycles using a sample-barcoded 5' primer and a J-beta primer mix. TCRdb used MiXCR to reprocess the 5' RACE reads, holding one entry per CDR3 protein. The data show 1,300,000 or so distinct CDR3 sequences, roughly 59% seen once. Sequencing used blood. These receptors were taken from a man in his late teens or twenties in good health.

The rearrangement links TRBV2 to TRBJ2-4; TRBD1 matches 9 bases. The J call may be mistaken, given a closer DNA end match to TRBJ2-7. The CDR3 spans 13 residues. The germline CDR1 and CDR2 sequences are SNHLY and FYNNEI. Here the CDR3 DNA reads TGTGCCAGCAATAGGGACAGGGACGACGAGCAGTACTTC. Protein: CASNRDRDDEQYF.

The chain recombines TRBV20-1 with TRBJ2-3; 11 nucleotides align to TRBD2. Germline trimming cut 5 bases from V and 6 bases from J; bases unmatched to any gene: 4. Germline CDR1 and CDR2: DFQATT and SNEGSKA (reference sequence). This CDR3 is built from 13 residues. This chain's CDR3 is CSALAGGGDTQYF. DNA for the CDR3: TGCAGTGCTTTAGCGGGAGGGGGGGATACGCAGTATTTT.

The CDR3 DNA follows: TGTGCCAGCAGTCGCGGGACTAGCGGGAGGGCCCCCACAGATACGCAGTATTTT. Translating gives CASSRGTSGRAPTDTQYF. This chain connects TRBV6-1 to TRBJ2-3; 16 bases align to TRBD2. Looked up from germline, CDR1 is MNHNS and CDR2 is SASEGT. Losses at the gene ends were 5 bases for V and 2 bases for J; bases not matched to a gene: 7. The CDR3 is 18 residues long.

The V call is TRBV3-1, the J call TRBJ1-1; TRBD1 might be the D (6 bases). Trimming removed 4 bases at V and 4 bases at J, with 19 bases between. The CDR3 covers 16 residues. Germline-derived CDR1 and CDR2 are LGHDT and YNNKEL (reference sequence). The chain's CDR3 is CASSPQTGSGGTEAFF. Written as DNA, the CDR3 is TGTGCCAGCAGCCCGCAAACAGGGAGCGGCGGCACTGAAGCTTTCTTT.

This sequence joins TRBV20-1 and TRBJ1-1; D uncertain. Germline V CDR1 and CDR2: DFQATT, SNEGSKA (reference sequence). The ends were cut back, 3 bases at V and 0 bases at J, with 11 bases in the middle. The CDR3 runs to 14 residues. In DNA form, the CDR3 reads TGCAGTGCTAGTCTCCACGGGTTGAACACTGAAGCTTTCTTT. Translated: CSASLHGLNTEAFF.

The chain couples TRBV11-1 to TRBJ2-3, with D tentatively TRBD2 (6 bases). This CDR3 has 15 amino acids. The germline V gene encodes CDR1 SGHAT and CDR2 FQDESV (reference sequence). V was trimmed by 4 bases and J by 8 bases, leaving 19 bases between them. DNA for the CDR3: TGTGCCAGCAGCTCGGACCCGGGGGAGCTGGGTACGCAGTATTTT. Encoded protein: CASSSDPGELGTQYF.

V usage is TRBV7-6 and J usage is TRBJ2-4; the D gene is possibly TRBD2 (5 bases). The J call is doubtful: the DNA matches TRBJ2-7 better. This CDR3 region has 15 residues. CDR1 is SGHVS and CDR2 is FNYEAQ in the germline V gene. The DNA of the CDR3 is TGTGCCAGCAGTCCGAATCCTAGCAACGACTACGAGCAGTACTTC. Its protein is CASSPNPSNDYEQYF.

The chain combines TRBV29-1 with TRBJ2-5; D ambiguous. The CDR3 has 11 residues. V gave up 8 bases and J gave up 4 bases, with 11 bases separating them. CDR1 and CDR2 (germline): SQVTM, ANQGSEA. CDR3 in DNA: TGCAGCCTATCTTCGGGAGAGACCCAGTACTTC. It yields the protein CSLSSGETQYF.

The gene calls are TRBV11-2 and TRBJ2-1; TRBD1 matches at 11 bases. V shed 2 bases, J shed 7 bases, and the junction held 10 bases outside the gene matches. The length of the CDR3 is 17 residues. Germline-derived CDR1 and CDR2 are SGHAT and FQNNGV. The CDR3 protein is CASSLSPGQGALNEQFF. The CDR3 nucleotides read TGTGCCAGCAGCTTATCGCCCGGACAGGGGGCCTTGAATGAGCAGTTCTTC.

The chain is built from TRBV20-1 and TRBJ2-3; 7 bases match TRBD2. Losses at the gene ends were 0 bases for V and 2 bases for J; bases not matched to a gene: 2. The CDR3 contains 14 residues. Germline CDR1 DFQATT, CDR2 SNEGSKA (reference sequence). CDR3 sequence: CSARDRDYTDTQYF. The CDR3 coding sequence is TGCAGTGCTAGAGACCGGGACTACACAGATACGCAGTATTTT.